The 20 T cell receptor beta chains presented below share a single source sample, sequenced in a study of blood T cell repertoires in COVID-19. The repertoire was sequenced with immunoSEQ multiplex PCR; TCRdb's copy has only in-frame clones and lacks some. The sample comprises almost 200,000 clones, approximately 86% of which are singletons, and around 0.93% rests with the top ten. Input material: peripheral blood. Receptor source: a man aged 55-75 years with COVID-19, enrolled during active disease.

The chain has TRBV7-9 and TRBJ2-3; TRBD1 is a possible D gene (7 bases). Trimming cost V 1 base and J 3 bases, with 11 bases left between them. Germline CDR1 SEHNR, CDR2 FQNEAQ (reference sequence). This CDR3 region has 15 residues. CDR3 coding DNA: TGTGCCAGCAGCTTAGATGCAGGGGGGACAGATACGCAGTATTTT. It yields the protein CASSLDAGGTDTQYF.

The J gene is TRBJ1-4, the V gene TRBV29-1; 7 positions agree with TRBD1. Germline values: CDR1 SQVTM, CDR2 ANQGSEA. The CDR3 extends over 15 amino acids. V dropped 5 bases and J dropped 0; count of bases not matched to a gene: 6. In DNA, the CDR3 is TGCAGCGTTAAACCAACAGGGGCAACTAATGAAAAACTGTTTTTT. This encodes CSVKPTGATNEKLFF.

The V gene is TRBV25-1, the J gene TRBJ1-1; TRBD1 is a possible D gene (6 bases). Trimming stripped 4 bases from V and 3 bases from J, with 15 bases between. CDR3 length: 15 amino acids. Per the germline V gene, CDR1 is MGHDK and CDR2 is SYGVNS. CDR3 sequence reads: CASSARDTFYTEAFF. In nucleotides, the CDR3 is TGTGCCAGCAGTGCCCGGGACACCTTTTACACTGAAGCTTTCTTT.

The chain joins TRBV2 to TRBJ1-1; D is unclear. Germline V gives CDR1 SNHLY, CDR2 FYNNEI. The CDR3 is made up of 12 amino acids. The ends were cut back, 6 bases at V and 3 bases at J, with 8 bases in the middle. CDR3 in amino acids: CASRDSDTEAFF. The CDR3 DNA sequence: TGTGCCAGCAGGGACTCGGACACTGAAGCTTTCTTT. The full variable domain, with the rest looked up from reference TRBV2 and TRBJ1-1, is EPEVTQTPSHQVTQMGQEVILRCVPISNHLYFYWYRQILGQKVEFLVSFYNNEISEKSEIFDDQFSVERPDGSNFTLKIRSTKLEDSAMYFCASRDSDTEAFFGQGTRLTVV.

This clone occurred once. The rearrangement links TRBV25-1 to TRBJ1-2; 8 positions match TRBD1. The CDR3 consists of 18 residues. The germline gives CDR1 MGHDK, CDR2 SYGVNS. V lost 3 bases and J lost 8; bases outside the gene matches: 20. CDR3 sequence (DNA): TGTGCCAGCAGTGAGTCTTCCATACGGACAGGGAAAGGCGACGGCTACACCTTC. This sequence encodes CASSESSIRTGKGDGYTF.

The chain recombines TRBV19 with TRBJ1-2; D not resolved. In germline, CDR1 is LNHDA, CDR2 SQIVND (reference sequence). This CDR3 spans 14 amino acids. Deletions cut 6 bases from V and 4 bases from J, with 15 bases between. CDR3 amino acids: CASRPQQARYGYTF. The CDR3 DNA sequence: TGTGCCAGTAGACCCCAGCAAGCGCGCTATGGCTACACCTTC.

The genes are TRBV4-2 and TRBJ2-3; the D gene is possibly TRBD2 (6 bases). The V end lost 1 base, the J end lost 5 bases, and 13 bases lay between the germline ends. The germline V gene encodes CDR1 LGHNA and CDR2 YNFKEQ. CDR3 length equals 15 residues. The CDR3, as DNA: TGTGCCAGCAGCCAAGGGCCGGGAGAGAGAGATACGCAGTATTTT. It specifies CASSQGPGERDTQYF.

This clone was seen a handful of times. The chain uses TRBV15 and TRBJ2-7; 8 nucleotides align to TRBD1. This CDR3 contains 13 residues. J gave up 6 bases and V 1 base, and 2 bases lay outside the gene matches. Germline V gene data show CDR1 as LNHNV and CDR2 as YYDKDF (reference sequence). As DNA, the CDR3 is TGTGCCACCAGCAGAGCCGGACAGGGCGAGCAGTACTTC. Protein sequence: CATSRAGQGEQYF.

This clone was recorded only once. The gene calls are TRBV7-3 and TRBJ2-7; 9 positions match TRBD2. Germline CDR1 reads SGHTA; CDR2 reads FQGTGA. V was clipped by 5 bases and J by 6 bases; unmatched bases: 11. The CDR3 runs 15 residues. The CDR3 spells CASSPLGSGSSEQYF. The CDR3 nucleotides read TGTGCCAGCAGCCCCTTGGGTAGCGGGAGTAGCGAGCAGTACTTC.

The J gene is TRBJ2-3, the V gene TRBV5-1; tentative D call: TRBD2 (6 bases). Germline-derived CDR1 and CDR2 are SGHRS and YFSETQ. Deletions cut 0 bases from V and 4 bases from J, with 15 bases between. This CDR3 comprises 16 residues. The CDR3 DNA reads TGCGCCAGCAGCTTGGTTGTGGGGCGGGGTTCAGATACGCAGTATTTT. This gives the protein CASSLVVGRGSDTQYF.

The chain carries TRBV5-1 and TRBJ2-5; 13 nucleotides line up with TRBD2. Germline V lookup: CDR1 SGHRS, CDR2 YFSETQ. The length of the CDR3 is 14 residues. Trimming cost V 4 bases and J 9 bases; bases outside gene matches: 6. CDR3 protein: CASSPGTSGEAQYF. The CDR3 nucleotides read TGCGCCAGCAGCCCCGGGACTAGCGGGGAGGCCCAGTACTTC.

The rearrangement uses TRBV5-4 and TRBJ2-6; D is unclear. Germline CDR1 and CDR2: SGHNT and YYREEE (reference sequence). CDR3 length equals 15 residues. V shed 1 base and J shed 4 bases, with 9 bases lying between them. In nucleotides, the CDR3 is TGTGCCAGCAGCTTGTCCAGCGCCGGGGCCAACGTCCTGACTTTC. This codes for CASSLSSAGANVLTF.

The chain employs TRBV9 and TRBJ2-5, with no clear D. V was shortened by 1 base and J by 0 bases, with 4 bases between the two germline ends. This CDR3 contains 13 residues. CDR1 and CDR2 (germline): SGDLS, YYNGEE. The CDR3 is CASSVSYQETQYF. For the CDR3, the DNA is TGTGCCAGCAGCGTATCGTACCAAGAGACCCAGTACTTC.

The V call is TRBV7-2, the J call TRBJ2-6, with a possible D match to TRBD2 (6 bases). V lost 4 bases to trimming and J lost 3 bases, with 16 bases between them. The germline V gene encodes CDR1 SGHTA and CDR2 FQGNSA. The CDR3 loop spans 17 amino acids. CDR3 amino acids: CASSSAGGGLGANVLTF. The CDR3 DNA reads as TGTGCCAGCAGCTCCGCCGGGGGAGGTCTTGGGGCCAACGTCCTGACTTTC.

This chain's CDR3 is CASIGYTEAFF. DNA for the CDR3: TGTGCCAGCATCGGTTACACTGAAGCTTTCTTT. This chain links TRBV12-3 or TRBV12-4 with TRBJ1-1, with D unresolved. V was shortened by 7 bases and J by 3 bases, with 6 bases between the two germline ends. CDR3 size: 11 residues.

The chain is built from TRBV7-2 and TRBJ1-2; D is unclear. Trimming took 5 bases from V and 4 from J, leaving 11 bases between them. The CDR3 runs to 13 residues. In germline, CDR1 is SGHTA, CDR2 FQGNSA. The CDR3 reads CASSVSGSYGYTF. The CDR3 nucleotides are TGTGCCAGCAGCGTCTCGGGATCCTATGGCTACACCTTC.

V usage is TRBV5-1 and J usage is TRBJ2-5; weak D call: TRBD2 (5 bases). The CDR3 has 13 residues. Germline V gene data show CDR1 as SGHRS and CDR2 as YFSETQ. Trimming took 0 bases from V and 3 from J, leaving 6 bases between them. CDR3 DNA: TGCGCCAGCAGCTTGGGAGGGAAAGAGACCCAGTACTTC. This gives the protein CASSLGGKETQYF.

The rearrangement uses TRBV29-1 and TRBJ2-1; maybe TRBD1 (5 bases). CDR1 is SQVTM and CDR2 is ANQGSEA in the germline V gene. This CDR3 is 14 amino acids long. V was clipped by 7 bases and J by 0 bases, with 13 bases between them. This CDR3 reads CSGKGLYSYNEQFF. CDR3 DNA sequence: TGCAGCGGGAAGGGGCTATACTCCTACAATGAGCAGTTCTTC.

In nucleotides, the CDR3 is TGTGCCAGCAGCCACCGTGACAGCTATGGCTACACCTTC. Its protein is CASSHRDSYGYTF. The chain joins TRBV3-1 (or the pseudogene TRBV3-2) to TRBJ1-2, with D perhaps TRBD1 (5 bases). Germline-derived CDR1 and CDR2 are LGHDT and YNNKEL (reference sequence). Trimming took 3 bases from V and 4 from J, leaving 9 bases between them. The CDR3 consists of 13 residues.

This chain connects TRBV24-1 to TRBJ2-3, with D maybe TRBD1 (5 bases). V lost 5 bases, J lost 0 bases, and 8 bases lay in between. The CDR3 contains 14 residues. CDR1 is KGHDR and CDR2 is SFDVKD in the germline V gene. The CDR3 nucleotides read TGTGCCACCAGTGGGGGCGGTAGCACAGATACGCAGTATTTT. Translating it yields CATSGGGSTDTQYF.